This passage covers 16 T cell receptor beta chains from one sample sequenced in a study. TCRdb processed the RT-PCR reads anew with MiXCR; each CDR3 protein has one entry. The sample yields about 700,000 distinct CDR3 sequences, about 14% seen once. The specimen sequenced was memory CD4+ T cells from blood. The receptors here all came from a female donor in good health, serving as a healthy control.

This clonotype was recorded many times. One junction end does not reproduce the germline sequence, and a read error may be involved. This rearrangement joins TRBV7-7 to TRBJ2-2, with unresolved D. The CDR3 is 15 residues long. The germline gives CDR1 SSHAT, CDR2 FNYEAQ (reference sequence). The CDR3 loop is CASSLDSANTGELFF. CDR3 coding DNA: TGTGCTAGCAGCTTAGACTCAGCGAACACCGGGGAGCTGTTTTTT.

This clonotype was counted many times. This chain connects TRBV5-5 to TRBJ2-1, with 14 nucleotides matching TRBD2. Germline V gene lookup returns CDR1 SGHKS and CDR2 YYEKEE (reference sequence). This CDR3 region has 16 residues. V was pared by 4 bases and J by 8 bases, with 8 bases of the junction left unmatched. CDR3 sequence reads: CASSTRTSGGFDEQFF. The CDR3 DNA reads TGTGCCAGCAGCACTCGGACTAGCGGGGGGTTTGATGAGCAGTTCTTC. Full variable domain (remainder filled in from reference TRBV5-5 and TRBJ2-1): DAGVTQSPTHLIKTRGQQVTLRCSPISGHKSVSWYQQVLGQGPQFIFQYYEKEERGRGNFPDRFSARQFPNYSSELNVNALLLGDSALYLCASSTRTSGGFDEQFFGPGTRLTVL.

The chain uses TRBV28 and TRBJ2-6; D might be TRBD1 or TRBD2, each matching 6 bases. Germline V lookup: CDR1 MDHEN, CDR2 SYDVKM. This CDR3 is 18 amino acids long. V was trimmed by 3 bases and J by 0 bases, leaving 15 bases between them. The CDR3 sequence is CASSFMEGVSSGANVLTF. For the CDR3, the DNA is TGTGCCAGCAGTTTTATGGAGGGGGTGAGCTCTGGGGCCAACGTCCTGACTTTC.

CDR3 nucleotides: TGTGCCTGGAGTGCCGGCGGTGCTGGAAACACCATATATTTT. Encoded protein: CAWSAGGAGNTIYF. The chain joins TRBV30 to TRBJ1-3; D remains unclear. The CDR3 contains 14 residues. Germline V gene lookup returns CDR1 GTSNPN and CDR2 SVGIG (reference sequence). V was shortened by 1 base and J by 2 bases, with 9 bases between the two germline ends.

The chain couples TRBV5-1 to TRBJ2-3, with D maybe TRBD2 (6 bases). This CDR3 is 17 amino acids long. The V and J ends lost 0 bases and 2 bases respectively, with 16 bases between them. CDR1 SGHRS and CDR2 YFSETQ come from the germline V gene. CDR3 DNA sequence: TGCGCCAGCAGCTTGGAGGTTAAGGCGGGAACCACAGATACGCAGTATTTT. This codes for CASSLEVKAGTTDTQYF. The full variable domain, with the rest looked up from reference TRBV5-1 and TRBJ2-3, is KAGVTQTPRYLIKTRGQQVTLSCSPISGHRSVSWYQQTPGQGLQFLFEYFSETQRNKGNFPGRFSGRQFSNSRSEMNVSTLELGDSALYLCASSLEVKAGTTDTQYFGPGTRLTVL.

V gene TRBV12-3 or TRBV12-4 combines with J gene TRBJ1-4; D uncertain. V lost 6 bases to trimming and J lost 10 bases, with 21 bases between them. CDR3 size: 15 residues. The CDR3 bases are TGTGCCAGCAGCGACCTTTATAGAGGGCTTGGAAAACTGTTTTTT. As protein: CASSDLYRGLGKLFF.

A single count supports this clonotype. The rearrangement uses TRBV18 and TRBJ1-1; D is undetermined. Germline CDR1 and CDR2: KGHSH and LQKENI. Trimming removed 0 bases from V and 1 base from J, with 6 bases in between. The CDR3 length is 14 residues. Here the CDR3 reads CASSPPVPNTEAFF. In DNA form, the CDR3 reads TGTGCCAGCTCACCACCGGTACCGAACACTGAAGCTTTCTTT.

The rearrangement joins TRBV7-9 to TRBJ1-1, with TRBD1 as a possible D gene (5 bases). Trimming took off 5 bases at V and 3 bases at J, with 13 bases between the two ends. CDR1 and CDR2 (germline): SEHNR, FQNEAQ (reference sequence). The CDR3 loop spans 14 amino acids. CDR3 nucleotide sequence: TGTGCCAGCAGCACACGACAGTCGGACACTGAAGCTTTCTTT. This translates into CASSTRQSDTEAFF. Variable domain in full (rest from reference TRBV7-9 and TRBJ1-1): DTGVSQNPRHKITKRGQNVTFRCDPISEHNRLYWYRQTLGQGPEFLTYFQNEAQLEKSRLLSDRFSAERPKGSFSTLEIQRTEQGDSAMYLCASSTRQSDTEAFFGQGTRLTVV.

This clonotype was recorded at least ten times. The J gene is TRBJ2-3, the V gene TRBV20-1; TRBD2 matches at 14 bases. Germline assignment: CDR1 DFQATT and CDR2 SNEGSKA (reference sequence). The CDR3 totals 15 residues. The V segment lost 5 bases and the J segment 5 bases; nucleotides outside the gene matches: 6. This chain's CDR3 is CSAVTGTSGRDTQYF. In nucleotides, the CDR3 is TGCAGTGCTGTAACCGGGACTAGCGGGAGAGATACGCAGTATTTT.

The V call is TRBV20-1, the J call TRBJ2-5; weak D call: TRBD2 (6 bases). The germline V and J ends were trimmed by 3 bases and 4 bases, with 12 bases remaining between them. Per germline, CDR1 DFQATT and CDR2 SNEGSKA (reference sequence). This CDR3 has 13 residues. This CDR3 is CSASTAGLETQYF. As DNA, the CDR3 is TGCAGTGCTAGTACGGCGGGGCTAGAGACCCAGTACTTC.

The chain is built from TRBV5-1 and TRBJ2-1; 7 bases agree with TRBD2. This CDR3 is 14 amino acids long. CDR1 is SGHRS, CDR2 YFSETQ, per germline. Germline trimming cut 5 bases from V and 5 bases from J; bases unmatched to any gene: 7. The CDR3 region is CASRGLAEHNEQFF. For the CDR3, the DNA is TGCGCCAGCAGGGGGCTAGCGGAACACAATGAGCAGTTCTTC.

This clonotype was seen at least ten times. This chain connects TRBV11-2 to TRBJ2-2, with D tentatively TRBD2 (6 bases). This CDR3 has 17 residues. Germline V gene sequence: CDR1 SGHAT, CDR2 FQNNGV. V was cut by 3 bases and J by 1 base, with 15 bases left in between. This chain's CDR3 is CASSFNTIAVNTGELFF. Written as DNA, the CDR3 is TGTGCCAGCAGCTTTAATACGATAGCGGTGAACACCGGGGAGCTGTTTTTT.

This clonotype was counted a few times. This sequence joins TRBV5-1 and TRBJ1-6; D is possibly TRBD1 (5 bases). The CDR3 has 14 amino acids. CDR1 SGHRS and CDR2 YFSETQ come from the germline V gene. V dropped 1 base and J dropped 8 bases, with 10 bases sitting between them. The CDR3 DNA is TGCGCCAGCAGCTTGTACTTCAGGGATTCACCCCTCCACTTT. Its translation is CASSLYFRDSPLHF.

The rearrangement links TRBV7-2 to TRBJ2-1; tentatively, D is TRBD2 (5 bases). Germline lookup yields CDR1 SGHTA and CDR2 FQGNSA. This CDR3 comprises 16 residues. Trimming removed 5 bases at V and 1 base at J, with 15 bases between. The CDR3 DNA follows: TGTGCCAGCAGCCCTAGCCGGGCGGGTTCCTACAATGAGCAGTTCTTC. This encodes CASSPSRAGSYNEQFF.

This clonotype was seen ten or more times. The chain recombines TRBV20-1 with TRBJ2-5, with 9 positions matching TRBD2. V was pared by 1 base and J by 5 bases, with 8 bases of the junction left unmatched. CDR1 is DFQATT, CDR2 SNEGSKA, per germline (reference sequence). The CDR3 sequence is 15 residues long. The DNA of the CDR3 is TGCAGTGCTAGAGGTTCAGCGGGAGGTCGGGAGACCCAGTACTTC. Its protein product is CSARGSAGGRETQYF.

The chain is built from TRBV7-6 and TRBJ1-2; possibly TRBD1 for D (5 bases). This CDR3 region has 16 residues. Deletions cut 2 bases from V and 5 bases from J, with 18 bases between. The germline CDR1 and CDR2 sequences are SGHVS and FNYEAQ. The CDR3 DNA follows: TGTGCCAGCAGCTTACGTCGGGGCCCGGGGGAATATGGCTACACCTTC. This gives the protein CASSLRRGPGEYGYTF. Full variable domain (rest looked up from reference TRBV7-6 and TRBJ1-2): GAGVSQSPRYKVTKRGQDVALRCDPISGHVSLYWYRQALGQGPEFLTYFNYEAQQDKSGLPNDRFSAERPEGSISTLTIQRTEQRDSAMYRCASSLRRGPGEYGYTFGSGTRLTVV.